Presented here are 32 T cell receptor beta chains from one specimen sequenced in a study of regulatory T cells in long-lasting Graves disease. According to the study, TCR beta libraries were built with iRepertoire HTBI primers and CDR3-region Arm-PCR. Using its own MiXCR run on the multiplex PCR reads, TCRdb lists one record per CDR3 protein. The data show 700,000 or so distinct CDR3 sequences, 30% seen once. Specified time point: persistent/refractory GD, antithyroid drugs over 5 years with positive TRAb. Scientists built the TCR library using RNA that was extracted from PBMCs. Sequencing was performed on peripheral blood mononuclear cells (PBMCs), taken when the disease was refractory, from a patient treated with antithyroid drugs. Source of these receptors: a female donor with Graves disease.

J is TRBJ1-2 and V is TRBV7-2; possible D gene TRBD1, 6 bases. Germline CDR1 SGHTA, CDR2 FQGNSA. V was pared by 4 bases and J by 3 bases, with 9 bases between. The CDR3 has 13 residues. The CDR3: CASSSGTYYGYTF. The CDR3 DNA sequence: TGTGCCAGCAGCTCCGGGACATACTATGGCTACACCTTC.

This rearrangement joins TRBV6-2 or TRBV6-3 to TRBJ2-5, with D perhaps matching TRBD1 (7 bases). V lost 8 bases and J 2 bases, leaving 27 bases between the germline ends. Germline V gives CDR1 MNHEY, CDR2 SVGEGT. The length of the CDR3 is 18 residues. CDR3: CASLSRDRWTNGQETQYF. Written as DNA, the CDR3 is TGTGCCAGCCTAAGTCGGGACAGATGGACTAACGGACAAGAGACCCAGTACTTC.

This clonotype was found many times. The chain couples TRBV6-1 to TRBJ1-5; D unresolved. V lost 5 bases, J lost 0 bases, and 8 bases lay in between. This CDR3 contains 14 residues. CDR1 and CDR2 from the germline V gene are MNHNS and SASEGT. The CDR3 bases are TGTGCCAGCAGTAGCCAGGCTAGCAATCAGCCCCAGCATTTT. It translates to CASSSQASNQPQHF.

Notes on this clonotype: Just one base apart from a much larger clone, this may be a read error. V gene TRBV6-2 or TRBV6-3 combines with J gene TRBJ2-7; 9 bases fit TRBD2. V gave up 5 bases and J gave up 0 bases; unmatched junction bases: 2. Looked up from germline, CDR1 is MNHEY and CDR2 is SVGEGT. The CDR3 length is 14 residues. CDR3 in amino acids: CASSTSGPSYEQYF. Written as DNA, the CDR3 is TGTGCCAGCAGTACTAGCGGGCCCTCCTACGAGCAGTACTTC.

The rearrangement uses TRBV6-1 and TRBJ2-2, with 8 bases matching TRBD1. The junction had 3 bases not matched to a gene; V was cut back by 4 bases and J by 2 bases. The CDR3 length is 15 residues. CDR1 MNHNS and CDR2 SASEGT come from the germline V gene. The CDR3 is CASSGQGANTGELFF. The CDR3 nucleotides are TGTGCCAGCAGTGGTCAGGGGGCCAACACCGGGGAGCTGTTTTTT.

The chain recombines TRBV2 with TRBJ1-3; possibly TRBD1 for D (5 bases). CDR3 length: 14 residues. Germline loops: CDR1 SNHLY, CDR2 FYNNEI. Trimming shortened V by 6 bases and J by 1 base, and 10 bases separated the two germline ends. Here the CDR3 reads CASSDWGSGNTIYF. The DNA for the CDR3 is TGTGCCAGCAGCGATTGGGGGTCTGGAAACACCATATATTTT.

This chain uses TRBV20-1 with TRBJ2-2, with 7 bases that match TRBD2. There are 16 residues in the CDR3. Trimming took 6 bases from V and 0 from J; bases not matched to a gene: 10. CDR1 is DFQATT, CDR2 SNEGSKA, per germline (reference sequence). The CDR3 loop reads CSARDASGTNTGELFF. In DNA, the CDR3 is TGCAGTGCCCGAGACGCTAGCGGTACGAACACCGGGGAGCTGTTTTTT.

V is TRBV13 and J is TRBJ2-5; a possible D gene is TRBD1 (6 bases). The germline CDR1 and CDR2 sequences are PRHDT and FYEKMQ (reference sequence). The CDR3 runs 15 residues. V was trimmed by 5 bases and J by 7 bases, leaving 20 bases between them. The CDR3 region has the DNA TGTGCCAGCAGCCCCGGGAAGGGGGATATGGCGACCCAGTACTTC. It yields the protein CASSPGKGDMATQYF.

This clonotype came up a few times. This sequence joins TRBV9 and TRBJ2-2, with D uncertain. In germline, CDR1 is SGDLS, CDR2 YYNGEE. The CDR3 extends over 15 amino acids. V shed 4 bases and J shed 3 bases, with 13 bases lying between them. CDR3 coding DNA: TGTGCCAGCAGCCCCTTGACCAAACACACCGGGGAGCTGTTTTTT. This codes for CASSPLTKHTGELFF.

V is TRBV18 and J is TRBJ1-1; TRBD1 is a possible D gene (6 bases). Germline CDR1 and CDR2: KGHSH and LQKENI. There are 16 residues in the CDR3. Between the trimmed V and J ends, which lost 3 bases and 4 bases, there was a span of 18 bases. The CDR3 region has the DNA TGTGCCAGCTCACCCGTTGAACAGGGAGGAGGCACTGAAGCTTTCTTT. This codes for CASSPVEQGGGTEAFF.

Only one count was recorded for this clonotype. The chain joins TRBV6-1 to TRBJ1-3; the match to TRBD1 covers 8 bases. J gave up 1 base and V 3 bases, and 5 bases lay outside the gene matches. The length of the CDR3 is 16 residues. Germline lookup yields CDR1 MNHNS and CDR2 SASEGT. The CDR3 spells CASSESTGGSGNTIYF. CDR3 DNA sequence: TGTGCCAGCAGTGAGAGTACAGGGGGTTCTGGAAACACCATATATTTT.

In this sample, this clonotype turned up a few times. The CDR3 reads CASSLVSAVYNSPLHF. The DNA for the CDR3 is TGTGCCAGCAGCTTAGTATCGGCGGTCTATAATTCACCCCTCCACTTT. This chain uses TRBV7-2 with TRBJ1-6; D is uncertain. Trimming left V 1 base short and J 3 bases short, with 10 bases between. The germline gives CDR1 SGHTA, CDR2 FQGNSA. The CDR3 extends over 16 amino acids. The whole variable domain, remainder taken from reference TRBV7-2 and TRBJ1-6, is GAGVSQSPSNKVTEKGKDVELRCDPISGHTALYWYRQSLGQGLEFLIYFQGNSAPDKSGLPSDRFSAERTGGSVSTLTIQRTQQEDSAVYLCASSLVSAVYNSPLHFGNGTRLTVT.

In this sample, this clonotype turned up many times. In DNA, the CDR3 is TGTGCCACCAGTGGTGCGGGGGGCACCGGGGAGCTGTTTTTT. This codes for CATSGAGGTGELFF. The chain couples TRBV24-1 to TRBJ2-2, with TRBD2 identical over 8 bases. The CDR3 contains 14 residues. Looked up from germline, CDR1 is KGHDR and CDR2 is SFDVKD. The V and J ends lost 5 bases and 4 bases, in that order; junction bases with no gene match: 2.

The CDR3 loop is CASSLMDGDKTEAFF. For the CDR3, the DNA is TGTGCCAGCAGCTTAATGGACGGTGACAAGACTGAAGCTTTCTTT. The chain employs TRBV7-2 and TRBJ1-1; D not certain. V was pared by 2 bases and J by 5 bases, with 15 bases between. The CDR3 length is 15 residues. Per the germline V gene, CDR1 is SGHTA and CDR2 is FQGNSA.

The rearrangement links TRBV28 to TRBJ1-4, with D maybe TRBD1 (6 bases). V was pared by 3 bases and J by 8 bases, with 13 bases between. The CDR3 runs 14 residues. CDR1 and CDR2 from the germline V gene are MDHEN and SYDVKM. CDR3 nucleotide sequence: TGTGCCAGCAGTTTGGGGGGGCGAAGGGAAAAACTGTTTTTT. This sequence encodes CASSLGGRREKLFF.

This chain links TRBV14 with TRBJ1-2; D is perhaps TRBD1 (6 bases). CDR1 SGHDN and CDR2 FVKESK come from the germline V gene. CDR3 length equals 15 residues. V dropped 0 bases and J dropped 5 bases, with 13 bases sitting between them. CDR3 region: CASSQEWTDFYGYTF. CDR3 in DNA: TGTGCCAGCAGCCAAGAATGGACAGATTTTTATGGCTACACCTTC.

About this clonotype: The junction differs from germline at one of its ends, possibly a read error. J is TRBJ1-3 and V is TRBV12-3 or TRBV12-4; D remains ambiguous. The CDR3 is 14 amino acids. This chain's CDR3 is CASSPKGGGSTIYF. The CDR3 DNA is TGTGCCAGCAGCCCCAAGGGAGGTGGAAGCACCATATATTTT.

The V call is TRBV24-1, the J call TRBJ2-7; D unresolved. V was pared by 3 bases and J by 5 bases, with 16 bases between. This CDR3 has 15 residues. Germline V CDR1 and CDR2: KGHDR, SFDVKD. The CDR3 protein is CATSDPGPQMDEQYF. The CDR3, as DNA: TGTGCCACCAGTGATCCCGGGCCCCAGATGGACGAGCAGTACTTC.

With regard to this clonotype: At one boundary the junction diverges from the germline segment, which might be a read error. The rearrangement uses TRBV7-2 and TRBJ2-7, with D possibly matching TRBD1 (5 bases). CDR3 length: 15 residues. The germline V gene has CDR1 SGHTA and CDR2 FQGNSA. The CDR3 coding sequence is TGTGCCGGCAGCTTAGATGCAGGGAATTCCTACGAGCAGTACTTC. This sequence encodes CAGSLDAGNSYEQYF. Drawing the rest from reference TRBV7-2 and TRBJ2-7, the complete variable domain is GAGVSQSPSNKVTEKGKDVELRCDPISGHTALYWYRQSLGQGLEFLIYFQGNSAPDKSGLPSDRFSAERTGGSVSTLTIQRTQQEDSAVYLCAGSLDAGNSYEQYFGPGTRLTVT.

This clonotype was observed many times. The rearrangement uses TRBV5-8 and TRBJ1-5; the match to TRBD1 covers 10 bases. The germline V gene encodes CDR1 SGHTS and CDR2 YDEGEE. V shed 5 bases, J shed 2 bases, and the junction held 4 bases outside the gene matches. This CDR3 is 15 amino acids long. DNA of the CDR3: TGTGCCAGCAGGGGACAGGGGAAGGGCAATCAGCCCCAGCATTTT. Encoded protein: CASRGQGKGNQPQHF.

This clonotype was recorded a few times. V gene TRBV11-2 combines with J gene TRBJ2-7; D unresolved. With 5 bases removed from V and 4 bases from J, the gap between germline ends came to 21 bases. The CDR3 runs 16 residues. CDR1 is SGHAT, CDR2 FQNNGV, per germline. The chain's CDR3 is CASSPVVRANLYEQYF. For the CDR3, the DNA is TGTGCCAGCAGCCCCGTGGTCCGGGCGAATCTTTACGAGCAGTACTTC.

The chain joins TRBV10-1 to TRBJ2-3, with 10 bases lining up with TRBD2. The CDR3 length is 15 residues. Germline assignment: CDR1 WNHNN and CDR2 SYGVQD (reference sequence). Trimming took 5 bases from V and 6 from J; bases not matched to a gene: 8. The CDR3 here is CASSPQAGGMDTQYF. CDR3 nucleotide sequence: TGCGCCAGCAGTCCCCAAGCGGGAGGGATGGATACGCAGTATTTT.

The CDR3 spells CASSRPWTEAFF. The DNA for the CDR3 is TGTGCCAGCAGTCGACCCTGGACTGAAGCTTTCTTT. The genes are TRBV6-1 and TRBJ1-1; D not certain. CDR1 and CDR2 from the germline V gene are MNHNS and SASEGT. V was pared by 5 bases and J by 5 bases, with 9 bases between. The CDR3 loop spans 12 amino acids.

J is TRBJ1-2 and V is TRBV12-3 or TRBV12-4; no definite D call. The CDR3 totals 15 residues. V lost 7 bases to trimming and J lost 4 bases, with 19 bases between them. CDR3 DNA sequence: TGTGCCAGCACCCTCTTAAACGCAATTCTCTATGGCTACACCTTC. Protein product: CASTLLNAILYGYTF.

The chain joins TRBV3-1 to TRBJ1-1; D is unresolved. The germline gives CDR1 LGHDT, CDR2 YNNKEL (reference sequence). V gave up 0 bases and J gave up 2 bases, with 16 bases separating them. The CDR3 contains 17 residues. As DNA, the CDR3 is TGTGCCAGCAGCCAAGATTCACGGGGTTCAGGTAACACTGAAGCTTTCTTT. Residues: CASSQDSRGSGNTEAFF. Full variable domain (rest looked up from reference TRBV3-1 and TRBJ1-1): DTAVSQTPKYLVTQMGNDKSIKCEQNLGHDTMYWYKQDSKKFLKIMFSYNNKELIINETVPNRFSPKSPDKAHLNLHINSLELGDSAVYFCASSQDSRGSGNTEAFFGQGTRLTVV.

This clonotype was observed a handful of times. V usage is TRBV28 and J usage is TRBJ1-5, with 12 bases aligning to TRBD1. The germline gives CDR1 MDHEN, CDR2 SYDVKM. There are 15 residues in the CDR3. V lost 7 bases, J lost 6 bases, and 7 bases stayed unmatched. The CDR3 nucleotides read TGTGCCAGCACCGCGGGGACAGGGGGCCGTCAGCCCCAGCATTTT. It specifies CASTAGTGGRQPQHF.

As concerns this clonotype: A read error may explain this, as a much larger clone is one base away. The rearrangement uses TRBV11-2 and TRBJ1-1; D not certain. Looked up from germline, CDR1 is SGHAT and CDR2 is FQNNGV. The CDR3 extends over 14 amino acids. The CDR3 is CACSFEGGNTEAFF. The CDR3 nucleotides read TGTGCCTGCAGCTTTGAGGGCGGGAACACTGAAGCTTTCTTT.

This clonotype was observed at least ten times. This chain links TRBV28 with TRBJ1-4; the match to TRBD1 covers 9 bases. The CDR3 runs 14 residues. Trimming at V came to 5 bases and at J to 11 bases, leaving 9 bases not matched to a gene. Germline values: CDR1 MDHEN, CDR2 SYDVKM. This chain's CDR3 is CASSNGQGWGKLFF. As DNA, the CDR3 is TGTGCCAGCAGTAATGGACAGGGGTGGGGGAAACTGTTTTTT.

This clonotype showed up just a few times. The rearrangement uses TRBV20-1 and TRBJ1-2; 7 nucleotides agree with TRBD1. There are 12 residues in the CDR3. V gave up 5 bases and J gave up 8 bases; unmatched junction bases: 8. In germline, CDR1 is DFQATT, CDR2 SNEGSKA (reference sequence). CDR3 sequence: CSAPTGVKGYTF. DNA of the CDR3: TGCAGTGCTCCCACAGGGGTGAAAGGCTACACCTTC.

V usage is TRBV5-4 and J usage is TRBJ2-1; 8 bases are shared with TRBD2. This CDR3 contains 16 residues. CDR1 is SGHNT and CDR2 is YYREEE in the germline V gene (reference sequence). V was pared by 7 bases and J by 2 bases, with 11 bases of the junction left unmatched. CDR3: CASRGGGFGPYNEQFF. The CDR3 nucleotides read TGTGCCAGCCGGGGGGGCGGGTTTGGTCCCTACAATGAGCAGTTCTTC.

The chain has TRBV28 and TRBJ2-1, with D perhaps TRBD2 (5 bases). This CDR3 has 16 amino acids. The germline CDR1 and CDR2 sequences are MDHEN and SYDVKM. V lost 1 base and J 6 bases, leaving 16 bases between the germline ends. CDR3 amino acids: CASSLFRESTINEQFF. CDR3 in DNA: TGTGCCAGCAGTTTATTTCGGGAAAGTACCATCAATGAGCAGTTCTTC. The full variable domain, completed using reference TRBV28 and TRBJ2-1, is DVKVTQSSRYLVKRTGEKVFLECVQDMDHENMFWYRQDPGLGLRLIYFSYDVKMKEKGDIPEGYSVSREKKERFSLILESASTNQTSMYLCASSLFRESTINEQFFGPGTRLTVL.

This chain joins TRBV27 and TRBJ1-1; D gene uncertain. This CDR3 has 13 residues. V shed 4 bases and J shed 6 bases, with 12 bases lying between them. The V gene's germline CDR1 is MNHEY and CDR2 SMNVEV (reference sequence). The CDR3 sequence: CASSSLRAPEAFF. The CDR3 nucleotides read TGTGCCAGCAGTTCACTAAGGGCTCCTGAAGCTTTCTTT.